The clone carrying this TCR beta chain was detected once. Described time point: cycle 4 day 1 (C4D1), after around six weeks of nivolumab. The patients all showed relapse after autologous stem cell transplantation, while their brentuximab vedotin exposure varied. The table came from immunoSEQ multiplex PCR; TCRdb's copy has only in-frame clones and leaves some out. The table lists around 35,000 clones, 72% of them singletons. J was trimmed by 7 bases and V by 1 base; bases with no gene match: 3. There are 14 residues in the CDR3. CDR1 and CDR2 from the germline V gene are SGHTA and FQGNSA. The data were taken from a study of PD-1 blockade in classical Hodgkin lymphoma.

This specimen was peripheral blood mononuclear cells (PBMCs), taken before the fourth cycle of nivolumab. The rearrangement links TRBV7-2 to TRBJ2-1, with 8 bases lining up with TRBD1. The TCR sequence derives from a human donor with classical Hodgkin lymphoma. The CDR3 region has the DNA TGTGCCAGCAGCTTAGGTCAGGGGGCTAATGAGCAGTTCTTC. It codes for CASSLGQGANEQFF.